The clone carrying this T cell receptor beta chain was seen just once. Its antigen is not known. None of the patients had undergone any treatment ahead of thyroid surgery. Original handling: A classifier of distant metastasis in papillary thyroid cancer was built from CDR3 differences (across clinicopathological groups). TCRdb reprocessed the PCR reads using MiXCR. These V and J calls derive from TCRdb rather than the authors' analysis. The sample yields about 12,000 clones, 30% to 35% seen once. These data come from a study of metastatic and nonmetastatic thyroid tumors. Across the whole study: Malignant thyroid and benign thyroid patients provided blood and tumor or nodule tissue whose repertoires were compared.

Study-level results: Malignant thyroid tumors reportedly had TCR beta diversity that was significantly higher than in benign nodules, in blood and tumor.

Specimen: tumor tissue. This receptor was identified in a female donor with papillary thyroid cancer or a benign thyroid nodule (not recorded which). Some clones in this sample may be carry-over from other donors' samples.

CDR3: CASSLSTGKGYTF. The CDR3 DNA is TGTGCCAGCAGCTTAAGTACTGGGAAGGGCTACACCTTC. J is TRBJ1-2 and V is TRBV7-3, with D uncertain. The CDR3 is 13 residues long. Trimming pared 1 base from V and 8 bases from J, leaving 11 bases between. Germline loops: CDR1 SGHTA, CDR2 FQGTGA.